This entry lists 21 T cell receptor beta chains sequenced from one sample in a study of cytomegalovirus exposure and HLA in healthy donors. The PCR made use of 60 Vbeta and 13 Jbeta primers. TCRdb's copy holds only in-frame clones and misses some; the assay was immunoSEQ multiplex PCR. The sample has fewer than 150,000 clones. Sequencing was performed on PBMCs. All receptors come from a man aged 40-49 years in good health and CMV-seronegative.

This rearrangement joins TRBV4-3 to TRBJ1-1, with D possibly being TRBD1 (6 bases). This CDR3 region has 14 residues. The germline gives CDR1 LGHNA, CDR2 YSLEER. V was cut by 3 bases and J by 8 bases, with 16 bases left in between. CDR3 amino acids: CASSQDSLGTEAFF. The CDR3, as DNA: TGCGCCAGCAGCCAGGACTCGTTAGGGACAGAAGCTTTCTTT.

V gene TRBV19 combines with J gene TRBJ1-5; D possibly corresponds to TRBD1 (5 bases). Trimming removed 2 bases from V and 6 bases from J, with 17 bases in between. The CDR3 contains 16 residues. Germline CDR1 reads LNHDA; CDR2 reads SQIVND (reference sequence). CDR3 in amino acids: CASSIRGPMKVQPQHF. CDR3 in DNA: TGTGCCAGTAGTATAAGGGGCCCAATGAAGGTTCAGCCCCAGCATTTT.

The rearrangement uses TRBV6-6 and TRBJ2-5; 7 bases map to TRBD2. This CDR3 comprises 14 residues. Germline CDR1 and CDR2: MNHNY and SVGAGI (reference sequence). Trimming cost V 1 base and J 2 bases; bases outside gene matches: 1. CDR3 region: CASSYLGGQETQYF. CDR3 in DNA: TGTGCCAGCAGTTACTTGGGGGGGCAAGAGACCCAGTACTTC.

V and J are TRBV4-3 and TRBJ2-2; D possibly corresponds to TRBD1 (5 bases). The CDR3 is 15 amino acids. Germline lookup yields CDR1 LGHNA and CDR2 YSLEER. Trimming took 0 bases from V and 4 from J, leaving 9 bases between them. The CDR3 region is CASSQELGLTGELFF. Here the CDR3 DNA reads TGCGCCAGCAGCCAAGAGCTGGGGCTCACCGGGGAGCTGTTTTTT.

The V call is TRBV7-2, the J call TRBJ2-7; the match to TRBD2 covers 7 bases. Trimming cost V 3 bases and J 0 bases; bases outside gene matches: 8. The germline CDR1 and CDR2 sequences are SGHTA and FQGNSA. CDR3 length equals 16 residues. The CDR3 loop reads CASSFGAGSSSYEQYF. The CDR3 DNA reads TGTGCCAGCAGCTTCGGAGCGGGGTCGAGCTCCTACGAGCAGTACTTC.

The rearrangement joins TRBV6-5 to TRBJ2-7; 10 bases map to TRBD2. Per germline, CDR1 MNHEY and CDR2 SVGAGI. V gave up 2 bases and J gave up 3 bases; unmatched junction bases: 1. The CDR3 loop spans 14 amino acids. The CDR3 protein is CASSYQRGGYEQYF. CDR3 DNA sequence: TGTGCCAGCAGTTACCAGCGGGGGGGCTACGAGCAGTACTTC.

The chain is built from TRBV19 and TRBJ1-2, with D perhaps TRBD1 (5 bases). CDR3 length: 16 amino acids. Germline values: CDR1 LNHDA, CDR2 SQIVND (reference sequence). Trimming removed 3 bases from V and 2 bases from J, with 16 bases in between. This CDR3 reads CASSILFGGTNYGYTF. The CDR3 bases are TGTGCCAGTAGTATCCTATTCGGGGGTACCAACTATGGCTACACCTTC.

The V and J genes are TRBV19 and TRBJ2-3; 8 bases map to TRBD2. V was pared by 5 bases and J by 0 bases, with 4 bases of the junction left unmatched. In germline, CDR1 is LNHDA, CDR2 SQIVND (reference sequence). The CDR3 totals 15 residues. The CDR3 DNA reads as TGTGCCAGTAGTTTAGTAGCGGGGAGCACAGATACGCAGTATTTT. Translating gives CASSLVAGSTDTQYF.

This chain uses TRBV4-2 with TRBJ1-2, with D unclear. The V end lost 0 bases, the J end lost 7 bases, and 12 bases lay between the germline ends. The germline V gene encodes CDR1 LGHNA and CDR2 YNFKEQ. The CDR3 runs 14 residues. CDR3 in amino acids: CASSQDRSLPGYTF. DNA for the CDR3: TGTGCCAGCAGCCAAGATAGGAGTCTCCCTGGCTACACCTTC.

The chain employs TRBV6-4 and TRBJ1-1; possibly TRBD1 for D (5 bases). V was clipped by 0 bases and J by 1 base, with 6 bases between them. The germline V gene encodes CDR1 MRHNA and CDR2 SNTAGT. The CDR3 spans 14 residues. The CDR3 nucleotides are TGTGCCAGCAGTGACTCGGGGGGGAACACTGAAGCTTTCTTT. Translating gives CASSDSGGNTEAFF.

This chain uses TRBV5-6 with TRBJ1-2, with TRBD1 matching 8 bases. This CDR3 comprises 13 residues. CDR1 is SGHDT and CDR2 is YYEEEE in the germline V gene. V shed 2 bases and J 8 bases; nucleotides not matched to a gene: 5. The CDR3 sequence is CASSFGQGGGYTF. In DNA form, the CDR3 reads TGTGCCAGCAGCTTCGGACAGGGCGGCGGCTACACCTTC.

For the CDR3, the DNA is TGTGCCAGCAGTTTATCAGGGGGGGTTGATGAAGCTTTCTTT. The encoded protein is CASSLSGGVDEAFF. The V gene is TRBV27, the J gene TRBJ1-1; a weak D match, TRBD1 (6 bases). Trimming stripped 0 bases from V and 7 bases from J, with 12 bases between. The length of the CDR3 is 14 residues. Germline CDR1 is MNHEY and CDR2 is SMNVEV (reference sequence).

The chain combines TRBV2 with TRBJ2-1; 12 bases match TRBD2. Germline assignment: CDR1 SNHLY and CDR2 FYNNEI. V dropped 6 bases and J dropped 15; count of bases not matched to a gene: 15. The CDR3 loop spans 15 amino acids. The CDR3 coding sequence is TGTGCCAGCAGCCGAGAAACGGGACTAGCGGGCCTAGGGTTCTTC. Protein: CASSRETGLAGLGFF.

This chain uses TRBV5-1 with TRBJ2-6; 8 bases match TRBD1. The CDR3 runs to 16 residues. Germline lookup yields CDR1 SGHRS and CDR2 YFSETQ. Trimming removed 4 bases from V and 4 bases from J; junction bases left unmatched: 7. The CDR3 here is CASSIQQGVGANVLTF. CDR3 sequence (DNA): TGCGCCAGCAGCATACAACAGGGGGTGGGGGCCAACGTCCTGACTTTC.

This chain links TRBV19 with TRBJ1-4, with 7 bases lining up with TRBD1. Germline CDR1 reads LNHDA; CDR2 reads SQIVND (reference sequence). V shed 4 bases, J shed 5 bases, and the junction held 7 bases outside the gene matches. The CDR3 contains 15 residues. The CDR3 DNA sequence: TGTGCCAGTAGTACTCAACAGGGGTTCAATGAAAAACTGTTTTTT. Its protein product is CASSTQQGFNEKLFF. Based on the CDR3 plus reference TRBV19 and TRBJ1-4, the full variable domain is DGGITQSPKYLFRKEGQNVTLSCEQNLNHDAMYWYRQDPGQGLRLIYYSQIVNDFQKGDIAEGYSVSREKKESFPLTVTSAQKNPTAFYLCASSTQQGFNEKLFFGSGTQLSVL.

The J gene is TRBJ2-1, the V gene TRBV6-6; 11 bases fit TRBD2. The CDR3 loop spans 15 amino acids. Germline V CDR1 and CDR2: MNHNY, SVGAGI (reference sequence). V lost 5 bases to trimming and J lost 3 bases; unmatched junction nucleotides: 3. Here the CDR3 DNA reads TGTGCCAGCAGTAAAACTAGCGGGGGCTACAATGAGCAGTTCTTC. This encodes CASSKTSGGYNEQFF.

V usage is TRBV5-4 and J usage is TRBJ2-7, with 8 bases matching TRBD1. The CDR3 is 13 residues long. The germline CDR1 and CDR2 sequences are SGHNT and YYREEE (reference sequence). V lost 4 bases to trimming and J lost 5 bases; unmatched junction nucleotides: 5. CDR3 bases: TGTGCCAGCAGCATACAGGGGGTTAACGAGCAGTACTTC. Residues: CASSIQGVNEQYF.

The chain couples TRBV6-5 to TRBJ1-1, with D unresolved. CDR3 length: 16 amino acids. Trimming left V 0 bases short and J 1 base short, with 12 bases between. Germline V lookup: CDR1 MNHEY, CDR2 SVGAGI. CDR3 in amino acids: CASSYSTTGGNTEAFF. The CDR3 DNA is TGTGCCAGCAGTTACTCGACTACGGGTGGGAACACTGAAGCTTTCTTT.

The rearrangement uses TRBV1 and TRBJ1-2; the table's D call TRBD1 went unverified against the DNA. TRBV1 counts as a pseudogene. The CDR3 totals 15 residues. In DNA form, the CDR3 reads TGCACCAGCGGACGGCGAGCGAACAGGGGGCTTGGCTACACCTTC. Its translation is CTSGRRANRGLGYTF.

The gene calls are TRBV6-6 and TRBJ2-3, with TRBD1 matching 7 bases. The J segment lost 6 bases and the V segment lost 4 bases, leaving 7 bases of the junction unmatched. CDR3 length: 14 amino acids. The germline CDR1 and CDR2 sequences are MNHNY and SVGAGI (reference sequence). This CDR3 is CASSSQGKGDTQYF. The CDR3 nucleotides are TGTGCCAGCAGTTCACAGGGGAAGGGGGATACGCAGTATTTT.

V gene TRBV5-6 combines with J gene TRBJ2-7; 7 nucleotides match TRBD1. This CDR3 region has 17 residues. Germline-derived CDR1 and CDR2 are SGHDT and YYEEEE. The J segment lost 0 bases and the V segment lost 4 bases, leaving 13 bases of the junction unmatched. CDR3 in DNA: TGTGCCAGCAGCCTGACAGGGCGCTATTATAACTCCTACGAGCAGTACTTC. Translating gives CASSLTGRYYNSYEQYF.